These 27 T cell receptor beta chains were all obtained from the same sample, sequenced in a study of shared clonotypes between healthy human individuals. Produced via immunoSEQ multiplex PCR; TCRdb's table is partial and in-frame only. The table records around 370,000 clones, about 96% of them present only once. The sample was memory CD8+ T cells sorted from blood. Subset: CD45RO+ cells pooled with CCR7-negative TemRA cells. The receptors come from a man aged 25 to 40 in good health.

This chain joins TRBV10-3 and TRBJ2-7; 8 positions agree with TRBD1. The CDR3 is 12 residues long. Germline V lookup: CDR1 ENHRY, CDR2 SYGVKD. V lost 8 bases and J lost 4; bases outside the gene matches: 4. The CDR3 loop is CAIGQGFYEQYF. CDR3 coding DNA: TGTGCCATCGGACAGGGTTTTTACGAGCAGTACTTC.

The V call is TRBV27, the J call TRBJ2-2; tentatively, D is TRBD2 (5 bases). Germline values: CDR1 MNHEY, CDR2 SMNVEV (reference sequence). Trimming took 7 bases from V and 0 from J, leaving 18 bases between them. The CDR3 totals 17 residues. CDR3 sequence: CASTSGGWFSNTGELFF. CDR3 DNA: TGTGCCAGCACCTCAGGAGGTTGGTTCTCGAACACCGGGGAGCTGTTTTTT.

This chain links TRBV2 with TRBJ2-5; D tentatively reads TRBD1 or TRBD2 (6 bases each). Deletions cut 7 bases from V and 4 bases from J, with 16 bases between. This CDR3 has 14 residues. The germline CDR1 and CDR2 sequences are SNHLY and FYNNEI. CDR3 protein: CASKRQVRGETQYF. DNA for the CDR3: TGTGCCAGCAAAAGACAGGTGCGGGGAGAGACCCAGTACTTC.

This clone has a single count. The genes are TRBV28 and TRBJ1-1, with D uncertain. In germline, CDR1 is MDHEN, CDR2 SYDVKM. With 1 base removed from V and 4 bases from J, the gap between germline ends came to 13 bases. The CDR3 loop spans 15 amino acids. Written as DNA, the CDR3 is TGTGCCAGCAGTTTATCGGGCCCCTTGTCCACTGAAGCTTTCTTT. It is translated as CASSLSGPLSTEAFF.

The rearrangement joins TRBV2 to TRBJ2-7, with 9 nucleotides matching TRBD2. The V gene end was trimmed by 4 bases and the J gene end by 0 bases; junction bases not matched to a gene: 7. The CDR3 is 16 residues long. Per germline, CDR1 SNHLY and CDR2 FYNNEI. The chain's CDR3 is CASSVPGGRASYEQYF. The DNA for the CDR3 is TGTGCCAGCAGTGTTCCCGGCGGGAGGGCCTCCTACGAGCAGTACTTC.

The chain combines TRBV6-1 with TRBJ1-1, with a weak D call TRBD1 (5 bases). V dropped 0 bases and J dropped 4 bases, with 6 bases sitting between them. Germline V lookup: CDR1 MNHNS, CDR2 SASEGT. The CDR3 is 13 residues long. The CDR3 DNA sequence: TGTGCCAGCAGTGAAGCACAGGCCACTGAAGCTTTCTTT. Amino acids: CASSEAQATEAFF.

V gene TRBV18 combines with J gene TRBJ2-3, with TRBD1 matching over 8 bases. CDR1 is KGHSH and CDR2 is LQKENI in the germline V gene. V was clipped by 8 bases and J by 3 bases; unmatched bases: 10. The CDR3 spans 15 residues. The CDR3 is CASKTGGPPTDTQYF. Here the CDR3 DNA reads TGTGCCAGCAAAACAGGGGGACCGCCTACAGATACGCAGTATTTT.

This sequence joins TRBV11-2 and TRBJ1-5, with D possibly matching TRBD1 (5 bases). V dropped 1 base and J dropped 9 bases, with 22 bases sitting between them. Per the germline V gene, CDR1 is SGHAT and CDR2 is FQNNGV. The CDR3 contains 17 residues. CDR3 in DNA: TGTGCCAGCAGCTTAGGTGCCGGAACAGGCGCCCAGGGGCCCCAGCATTTT. Its protein is CASSLGAGTGAQGPQHF.

The rearrangement links TRBV19 to TRBJ2-7; D remains unclear. Trimming stripped 4 bases from V and 0 bases from J, with 16 bases between. CDR1 and CDR2 from the germline V gene are LNHDA and SQIVND (reference sequence). The CDR3 runs to 16 residues. The DNA of the CDR3 is TGTGCCAGTAGTACCTTCGGGCCCTCGAGCTCCTACGAGCAGTACTTC. It is translated as CASSTFGPSSSYEQYF.

The genes are TRBV30 and TRBJ2-5; D ambiguous. V lost 0 bases to trimming and J lost 5 bases, with 10 bases between them. The CDR3 runs 13 residues. The germline CDR1 and CDR2 sequences are GTSNPN and SVGIG (reference sequence). CDR3 coding DNA: TGTGCCTGGAGTGTACCCCACTGGGAGACCCAGTACTTC. The encoded protein is CAWSVPHWETQYF. Supplemented by reference TRBV30 and TRBJ2-5, the full variable domain reads SQTIHQWPATLVQPVGSPLSLECTVEGTSNPNLYWYRQAAGRGLQLLFYSVGIGQISSEVPQNLSASRPQDRQFILSSKKLLLSDSGFYLCAWSVPHWETQYFGPGTRLLVL.

Concerning this clone: The same CDR3 is also encoded by other DNA sequences in this sample. The chain joins TRBV6-5 to TRBJ2-7, with D unclear. CDR1 is MNHEY, CDR2 SVGAGI, per germline. The CDR3 is made up of 13 amino acids. Trimming took 0 bases from V and 3 from J, leaving 6 bases between them. The CDR3 DNA follows: TGTGCCAGCAGTTACTCCAGGTTCTACGAGCAGTACTTC. It translates to CASSYSRFYEQYF.

The chain has TRBV10-3 and TRBJ2-1; 12 bases fit TRBD2. Trimming took 8 bases from V and 6 from J; bases not matched to a gene: 8. There are 15 residues in the CDR3. Per germline, CDR1 ENHRY and CDR2 SYGVKD. CDR3 bases: TGTGCCATCGGCTTGTCTAGCGGGAGGGGCAATGAGCAGTTCTTC. Translated, it gives CAIGLSSGRGNEQFF.

The chain recombines TRBV10-3 with TRBJ1-2; D is uncertain. The CDR3 extends over 11 amino acids. From germline, CDR1 is ENHRY and CDR2 SYGVKD. Trimming took 3 bases from V and 4 from J, leaving 3 bases between them. CDR3: CAISEPYGYTF. In DNA form, the CDR3 reads TGTGCCATCAGTGAACCCTATGGCTACACCTTC.

J is TRBJ1-4 and V is TRBV6-9, with TRBD1 matching 9 bases. Germline V gene sequence: CDR1 MNHGY, CDR2 SVAAGI. This CDR3 is 15 amino acids long. V dropped 3 bases and J dropped 7; count of bases not matched to a gene: 6. For the CDR3, the DNA is TGTGCCAGCAGTTACGTGGGACAGGGCGGTGAAAAACTGTTTTTT. Translated, it gives CASSYVGQGGEKLFF.

The genes are TRBV2 and TRBJ2-2, with 9 positions matching TRBD2. The CDR3 has 16 residues. Germline assignment: CDR1 SNHLY and CDR2 FYNNEI. J was trimmed by 4 bases and V by 0 bases; bases with no gene match: 3. For the CDR3, the DNA is TGTGCCAGCAGTGAAGCGGAGCGGGAGGTCACCGGGGAGCTGTTTTTT. Translated, it gives CASSEAEREVTGELFF.

The V call is TRBV5-4, the J call TRBJ2-3; 8 bases are shared with TRBD2. The V gene end was trimmed by 4 bases and the J gene end by 2 bases; junction bases not matched to a gene: 6. The V gene's germline CDR1 is SGHNT and CDR2 YYREEE (reference sequence). The CDR3 is made up of 15 amino acids. The CDR3: CASSASGRFTDTQYF. In DNA, the CDR3 is TGTGCCAGCAGCGCAAGCGGGAGATTCACAGATACGCAGTATTTT.

The V and J genes are TRBV6-1 and TRBJ2-3; possible D gene TRBD1, 6 bases. The CDR3 is 15 amino acids. Germline-derived CDR1 and CDR2 are MNHNS and SASEGT. Trimming removed 6 bases at V and 2 bases at J, with 15 bases between. The CDR3 loop reads CASRLGGVTTDTQYF. The CDR3 DNA reads as TGTGCCAGCAGGTTAGGGGGTGTAACCACAGATACGCAGTATTTT.

The V gene is TRBV2, the J gene TRBJ1-3; unclear D gene. The CDR3 runs 15 residues. With 6 bases removed from V and 1 base from J, the gap between germline ends came to 13 bases. Germline V CDR1 and CDR2: SNHLY, FYNNEI. This CDR3 is CASRSDFRSGNTIYF. DNA for the CDR3: TGTGCCAGCAGGTCGGACTTCCGGTCTGGAAACACCATATATTTT.

The chain links TRBV27 to TRBJ2-3, with unresolved D. Germline CDR1 MNHEY, CDR2 SMNVEV (reference sequence). The CDR3 contains 14 residues. Trimming took off 6 bases at V and 0 bases at J, with 10 bases between the two ends. CDR3 sequence reads: CASRIGVSTDTQYF. Here the CDR3 DNA reads TGTGCCAGCAGGATTGGGGTCAGCACAGATACGCAGTATTTT.

This clone was seen only once. The rearrangement joins TRBV9 to TRBJ1-5; no firm D call. This CDR3 is 13 amino acids long. Germline CDR1 SGDLS, CDR2 YYNGEE. Trimming left V 6 bases short and J 0 bases short, with 7 bases between. In nucleotides, the CDR3 is TGTGCCAGCACTCCCACTAGCAATCAGCCCCAGCATTTT. It specifies CASTPTSNQPQHF.

This chain joins TRBV10-3 and TRBJ1-1, with a weak D call TRBD1 (6 bases). The length of the CDR3 is 15 residues. CDR1 and CDR2 from the germline V gene are ENHRY and SYGVKD. V was clipped by 3 bases and J by 3 bases, with 14 bases between them. The CDR3 reads CAISDQTGPDTEAFF. Written as DNA, the CDR3 is TGTGCCATCAGTGACCAAACAGGGCCCGACACTGAAGCTTTCTTT.

The chain links TRBV27 to TRBJ2-7; D is perhaps TRBD1 (6 bases). Germline V lookup: CDR1 MNHEY, CDR2 SMNVEV (reference sequence). The CDR3 runs 15 residues. V was shortened by 1 base and J by 2 bases, with 12 bases between the two germline ends. The CDR3 loop reads CASSLWVAGAYEQYF. The CDR3 bases are TGTGCCAGCAGTTTATGGGTGGCAGGGGCCTACGAGCAGTACTTC.

The CDR3, as DNA: TGTGCCAGCAGCCGCGAGGCAGGGAGGTATAGGGTGGACTATGGCTACACCTTC. This encodes CASSREAGRYRVDYGYTF. The gene calls are TRBV9 and TRBJ1-2; D possibly corresponds to TRBD1 (5 bases). Trimming removed 4 bases from V and 3 bases from J, with 25 bases in between. The CDR3 spans 18 residues. CDR1 is SGDLS and CDR2 is YYNGEE in the germline V gene.

V is TRBV28 and J is TRBJ2-3, with D perhaps TRBD2 (6 bases). This CDR3 contains 15 residues. From germline, CDR1 is MDHEN and CDR2 SYDVKM. With 2 bases removed from V and 1 base from J, the gap between germline ends came to 10 bases. CDR3 sequence reads: CASSLGGTGTDTQYF. CDR3 bases: TGTGCCAGCAGTTTAGGAGGGACCGGCACAGATACGCAGTATTTT.

The chain combines TRBV6-6 with TRBJ1-1; 7 positions agree with TRBD1. Germline V lookup: CDR1 MNHNY, CDR2 SVGAGI (reference sequence). With V trimmed by 11 bases and J by 3 bases, 12 bases remained unmatched. CDR3 length: 14 amino acids. The CDR3 region is CAGSARGLDTEAFF. CDR3 DNA: TGTGCCGGATCTGCGAGGGGGCTGGACACTGAAGCTTTCTTT.

This chain joins TRBV29-1 and TRBJ2-1; D may correspond to TRBD1 or TRBD2 (5 bases each). The CDR3 has 13 amino acids. Trimming stripped 5 bases from V and 5 bases from J, with 13 bases between. Looked up from germline, CDR1 is SQVTM and CDR2 is ANQGSEA. The CDR3 spells CSVLGPFNNEQFF. CDR3 coding DNA: TGCAGCGTTCTGGGACCGTTCAACAATGAGCAGTTCTTC.

V and J are TRBV9 and TRBJ2-5; 9 nucleotides agree with TRBD2. Germline V CDR1 and CDR2: SGDLS, YYNGEE. The CDR3 is 15 residues long. Losses at the gene ends were 3 bases for V and 1 base for J; bases not matched to a gene: 4. The CDR3 here is CASSALTSGQETQYF. The CDR3 DNA sequence: TGTGCCAGCAGCGCCCTGACTAGCGGCCAAGAGACCCAGTACTTC.